The sequence of this T cell receptor beta chain was determined in a study of T cells in Graves' hyperthyroidism and ophthalmopathy. Study-wide points: A model of 13 V-J features distinguished ophthalmopathy from stable hyperthyroidism.

The CDR3 sequence is 17 residues long. The germline CDR1 and CDR2 sequences are SQVTM and ANQGSEA. With 3 bases clipped from V and 6 bases from J, the junction kept 19 bases outside the gene matches. RNA transcripts gave rise to amplified TCR beta CDR3 regions. Researchers ran a first-round RT-PCR on the TCR CDR3 using the HTBI primer set. TCRdb processed the multiplex PCR reads anew with MiXCR; each CDR3 protein has one entry. This sample has some 570,000 distinct CDR3 sequences, with under 20% found just once. This clonotype appeared many times. The target antigen is unknown. This chain joins TRBV29-1 and TRBJ1-1; 7 positions match TRBD1. The receptor's source is a woman under 30 with Graves' ophthalmopathy. The sequenced sample consisted of blood. The CDR3 sequence: CSVDLRMGQTLYAEAFF. The CDR3 DNA is TGCAGCGTTGATCTTCGTATGGGACAGACTCTATACGCTGAAGCTTTCTTT.